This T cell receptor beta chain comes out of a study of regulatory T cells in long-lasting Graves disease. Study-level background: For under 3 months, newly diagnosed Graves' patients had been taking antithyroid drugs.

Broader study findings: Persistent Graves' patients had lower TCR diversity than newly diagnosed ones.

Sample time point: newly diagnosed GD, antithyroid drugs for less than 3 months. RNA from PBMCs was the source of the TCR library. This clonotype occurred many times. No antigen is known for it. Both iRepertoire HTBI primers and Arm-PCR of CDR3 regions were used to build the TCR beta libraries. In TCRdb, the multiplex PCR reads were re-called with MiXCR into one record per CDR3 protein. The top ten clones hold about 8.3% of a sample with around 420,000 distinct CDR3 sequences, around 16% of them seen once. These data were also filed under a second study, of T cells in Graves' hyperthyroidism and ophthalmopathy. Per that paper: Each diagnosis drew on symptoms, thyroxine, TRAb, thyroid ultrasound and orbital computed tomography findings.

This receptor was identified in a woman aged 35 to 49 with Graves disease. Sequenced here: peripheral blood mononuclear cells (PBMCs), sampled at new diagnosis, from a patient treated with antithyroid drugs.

The CDR3 DNA sequence: TGTGCCAGCAGTGAAGGGCTAGCGGGAGCCCAGTCGGATGAGCAGTTCTTC. Translated, it gives CASSEGLAGAQSDEQFF. This sequence joins TRBV2 and TRBJ2-1, with 10 bases identical to TRBD2. Germline lookup yields CDR1 SNHLY and CDR2 FYNNEI. The CDR3 consists of 17 residues. Trimming cost V 1 base and J 8 bases; bases outside gene matches: 11.